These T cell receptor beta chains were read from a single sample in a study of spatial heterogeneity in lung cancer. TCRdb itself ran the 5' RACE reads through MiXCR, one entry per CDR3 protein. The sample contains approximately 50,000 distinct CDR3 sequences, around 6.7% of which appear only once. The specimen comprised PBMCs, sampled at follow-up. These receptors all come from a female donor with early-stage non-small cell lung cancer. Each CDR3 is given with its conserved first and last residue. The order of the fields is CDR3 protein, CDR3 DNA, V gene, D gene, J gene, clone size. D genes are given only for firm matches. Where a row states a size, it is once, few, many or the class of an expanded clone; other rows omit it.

CDR3aa: CASSPRQGPYEQYF
CDR3nt: TGTGCCAGCAGCCCCCGACAGGGGCCCTACGAGCAGTACTTC
v_gene: TRBV3-1
d_gene: TRBD1
j_gene: TRBJ2-7
abundance: many

CDR3aa: CASSPDPGTQPQHF
CDR3nt: TGCGCCAGCAGCCCGGACCCGGGAACTCAGCCCCAGCATTTT
v_gene: TRBV5-1
d_gene: -
j_gene: TRBJ1-5
abundance: many

CDR3aa: CASSQGQGLFKETQYF
CDR3nt: TGTGCCAGCAGCCAAGGTCAGGGGCTGTTCAAAGAGACCCAGTACTTC
v_gene: TRBV3-1
d_gene: -
j_gene: TRBJ2-5
abundance: -

CDR3aa: CASSPPPGTKEAFF
CDR3nt: TGTGCCAGCAGCCCTCCCCCCGGGACAAAGGAAGCTTTCTTT
v_gene: TRBV7-3
d_gene: -
j_gene: TRBJ1-1
abundance: many

CDR3aa: CASSIMDMNSNQPQHF
CDR3nt: TGTGCCAGTAGTATAATGGACATGAATAGCAATCAGCCCCAGCATTTT
v_gene: TRBV19
d_gene: -
j_gene: TRBJ1-5
abundance: few

CDR3aa: CASKGTGPYEQYF
CDR3nt: TGTGCCAGCAAGGGGACAGGACCCTACGAGCAGTACTTC
v_gene: TRBV2
d_gene: TRBD1
j_gene: TRBJ2-7
abundance: -

CDR3aa: CASSFRDRGTETQYF
CDR3nt: TGTGCCAGCAGTTTTAGGGACAGGGGTACCGAGACCCAGTACTTC
v_gene: TRBV6-5
d_gene: TRBD1
j_gene: TRBJ2-5
abundance: many

CDR3aa: CASSMNYGYTF
CDR3nt: TGTGCCAGTAGTATGAACTATGGCTACACCTTC
v_gene: TRBV19
d_gene: -
j_gene: TRBJ1-2
abundance: few

CDR3aa: CASSPGGVRTDTQYF
CDR3nt: TGTGCCAGCAGTCCCGGTGGGGTTCGGACAGATACGCAGTATTTT
v_gene: TRBV27
d_gene: -
j_gene: TRBJ2-3
abundance: many

CDR3aa: CASGRGGVTDTQYF
CDR3nt: TGCGCCAGCGGCCGGGGGGGCGTCACAGATACGCAGTATTTT
v_gene: TRBV4-1
d_gene: TRBD2
j_gene: TRBJ2-3
abundance: few

CDR3aa: CASSRGDRGYNEQFF
CDR3nt: TGTGCCAGCAGCAGAGGGGACAGGGGCTACAATGAGCAGTTCTTC
v_gene: TRBV7-9
d_gene: TRBD1
j_gene: TRBJ2-1
abundance: many

CDR3aa: CASSSRDRPPQFF
CDR3nt: TGTGCCAGCAGCTCGCGGGACAGGCCTCCGCAGTTCTTC
v_gene: TRBV9
d_gene: TRBD1
j_gene: TRBJ2-1
abundance: few

CDR3aa: CSALGALADPNEQFF
CDR3nt: TGCAGTGCCCTAGGGGCACTAGCGGACCCCAATGAGCAGTTCTTC
v_gene: TRBV20-1
d_gene: TRBD2
j_gene: TRBJ2-1
abundance: many

CDR3aa: CASSRDQNIQYF
CDR3nt: TGTGCCAGCAGTCGGGATCAGAACATTCAGTACTTC
v_gene: TRBV2
d_gene: -
j_gene: TRBJ2-4
abundance: many

CDR3aa: CASSQDPAGPYNEQFF
CDR3nt: TGCGCCAGCAGCCAAGATCCCGCTGGACCCTACAATGAGCAGTTCTTC
v_gene: TRBV4-3
d_gene: -
j_gene: TRBJ2-1
abundance: many

CDR3aa: CASSQDRSGGQREQYF
CDR3nt: TGCGCCAGCAGCCAAGATCGGAGCGGGGGGCAGAGGGAGCAGTACTTC
v_gene: TRBV4-1
d_gene: TRBD2
j_gene: TRBJ2-7
abundance: few

CDR3aa: CASSPWALSMNTEAFF
CDR3nt: TGTGCTAGCAGCCCCTGGGCCCTTTCCATGAACACTGAAGCTTTCTTT
v_gene: TRBV7-7
d_gene: -
j_gene: TRBJ1-1
abundance: -

CDR3aa: CASSLELSTDTQYF
CDR3nt: TGCGCCAGCAGCTTGGAATTGAGCACAGATACGCAGTATTTT
v_gene: TRBV5-1
d_gene: -
j_gene: TRBJ2-3
abundance: -

CDR3aa: CARKGYNEQFF
CDR3nt: TGTGCCAGAAAGGGGTACAATGAGCAGTTCTTC
v_gene: TRBV19
d_gene: -
j_gene: TRBJ2-1
abundance: few

CDR3aa: CSVVVGQNYGYTF
CDR3nt: TGCAGCGTTGTTGTCGGACAAAACTATGGCTACACCTTC
v_gene: TRBV29-1
d_gene: -
j_gene: TRBJ1-2
abundance: many

CDR3aa: CASSFPGQRATNTGELFF
CDR3nt: TGTGCCAGCAGTTTCCCGGGACAGAGGGCTACGAACACCGGGGAGCTGTTTTTT
v_gene: TRBV28
d_gene: TRBD1
j_gene: TRBJ2-2
abundance: many

CDR3aa: CASSSAGGNQPQHF
CDR3nt: TGTGCCAGCAGCTCCGCGGGTGGCAATCAGCCCCAGCATTTT
v_gene: TRBV6-5
d_gene: -
j_gene: TRBJ1-5
abundance: many

CDR3aa: CSALGGTGGSYEQYF
CDR3nt: TGCAGCGCCTTAGGCGGGACAGGTGGCTCCTACGAGCAGTACTTC
v_gene: TRBV29-1
d_gene: TRBD1
j_gene: TRBJ2-7
abundance: many

CDR3aa: CASSLQGRRETQYF
CDR3nt: TGTGCCAGCAGCCTACAGGGACGGCGAGAGACCCAGTACTTC
v_gene: TRBV11-2
d_gene: -
j_gene: TRBJ2-5
abundance: many

CDR3aa: CASSKGQGVPGELFF
CDR3nt: TGTGCCAGCAGCAAGGGACAGGGGGTTCCCGGGGAGCTGTTTTTT
v_gene: TRBV12-3/TRBV12-4
d_gene: TRBD1
j_gene: TRBJ2-2
abundance: many

CDR3aa: CASSTGQGLYEQYF
CDR3nt: TGTGCCAGCAGTACTGGACAGGGTCTCTACGAGCAGTACTTC
v_gene: TRBV6-6
d_gene: TRBD1
j_gene: TRBJ2-7
abundance: -

CDR3aa: CASSVGQGSSYEQYF
CDR3nt: TGTGCCAGCAGCGTAGGACAGGGGTCTTCCTACGAGCAGTACTTC
v_gene: TRBV7-9
d_gene: TRBD1
j_gene: TRBJ2-7
abundance: many

CDR3aa: CASSGGTAQNTEAFF
CDR3nt: TGCGCCAGCAGCGGGGGGACAGCCCAGAACACTGAAGCTTTCTTT
v_gene: TRBV5-1
d_gene: TRBD1
j_gene: TRBJ1-1
abundance: -

CDR3aa: CASSLGPGGTEAFF
CDR3nt: TGTGCCAGCAGCCTGGGACCTGGCGGCACTGAAGCTTTCTTT
v_gene: TRBV7-3
d_gene: -
j_gene: TRBJ1-1
abundance: many

CDR3aa: CASSLFTDTQYF
CDR3nt: TGTGCCAGCAGCCTTTTCACAGATACGCAGTATTTT
v_gene: TRBV9
d_gene: -
j_gene: TRBJ2-3
abundance: many

CDR3aa: CASSYTGQGHIQYF
CDR3nt: TGTGCCAGCAGTTACACCGGACAGGGACACATTCAGTACTTC
v_gene: TRBV6-5
d_gene: TRBD1
j_gene: TRBJ2-4
abundance: many

CDR3aa: CATSRGVGGLQETQYF
CDR3nt: TGTGCCACCAGCAGAGGGGTTGGTGGCCTCCAAGAGACCCAGTACTTC
v_gene: TRBV15
d_gene: -
j_gene: TRBJ2-5
abundance: many

CDR3aa: CSAGTGANTIYF
CDR3nt: TGCAGTGCCGGGACAGGGGCAAACACCATATATTTT
v_gene: TRBV20-1
d_gene: TRBD1
j_gene: TRBJ1-3
abundance: -

CDR3aa: CATSSGHLYGYTF
CDR3nt: TGTGCCACCAGCAGCGGACACCTCTATGGCTACACCTTC
v_gene: TRBV15
d_gene: -
j_gene: TRBJ1-2
abundance: -

CDR3aa: CATSRDSSHRYGYTF
CDR3nt: TGTGCCACCAGCAGAGATAGCAGCCATCGCTATGGCTACACCTTC
v_gene: TRBV15
d_gene: -
j_gene: TRBJ1-2
abundance: few

CDR3aa: CSASKGQGSQPLHF
CDR3nt: TGCAGTGCTAGCAAGGGACAGGGGTCCCAACCCCTCCACTTT
v_gene: TRBV20-1
d_gene: TRBD1
j_gene: TRBJ1-6
abundance: many

CDR3aa: CASSLGSAGGPRGTQYF
CDR3nt: TGTGCCAGCAGCTTAGGGTCGGCCGGGGGCCCACGGGGTACGCAGTATTTT
v_gene: TRBV7-2
d_gene: -
j_gene: TRBJ2-3
abundance: many

CDR3aa: CASSSTGHQNYGYTF
CDR3nt: TGTGCCAGCAGCTCGACGGGACACCAGAACTATGGCTACACCTTC
v_gene: TRBV7-2
d_gene: -
j_gene: TRBJ1-2
abundance: -

CDR3aa: CASTLRQGNQPQHF
CDR3nt: TGTGCCAGCACCCTCCGACAGGGGAATCAGCCCCAGCATTTT
v_gene: TRBV6-2/TRBV6-3
d_gene: TRBD1
j_gene: TRBJ1-5
abundance: -

CDR3aa: CASSYAYEQYF
CDR3nt: TGTGCCAGCAGTTACGCTTACGAGCAGTACTTC
v_gene: TRBV6-2/TRBV6-3
d_gene: -
j_gene: TRBJ2-7
abundance: few